Included here is one T cell receptor beta chain sequence, with context. What it recognizes is unknown. The data were obtained in a study of OX40 agonist ivuxolimab in advanced cancers. On the study more broadly: Antecedent anti-PD-1, anti-PD-L1 or anti-CTLA-4 therapy was permissible, with over 35% having received some. Three patients, one with hepatocellular carcinoma and two with cutaneous melanoma, achieved partial responses. Study results and caveats: Determination of antigen specificity was not performed for the expanded peripheral T cells.

Assay: immunoSEQ multiplex PCR; the TCRdb copy retains only in-frame clones and omits some. This sample has some 45,000 clones; about 89% occur once, and the top ten carry roughly an eighth. From germline, CDR1 is SGDLS and CDR2 YYNGEE. J gave up 5 bases and V 0 bases, and 3 bases lay outside the gene matches. The CDR3 consists of 15 residues. The rearrangement links TRBV9 to TRBJ2-2, with TRBD1 matching 8 bases. Sequenced material: CD4+ or CD8+ T cells sorted from blood, taken in a trial of the OX40 agonist ivuxolimab. This TCR derives from an adult with an advanced solid tumor such as melanoma, head and neck, liver or kidney cancer. Here the CDR3 reads CASSVGQGSTGELFF. In DNA form, the CDR3 reads TGTGCCAGCAGCGTAGGACAGGGGAGTACCGGGGAGCTGTTTTTT.